These T cell receptor beta chains were read from a single sample in a study of blood T cell repertoires in COVID-19. The method was immunoSEQ multiplex PCR; TCRdb's version includes in-frame clones alone and lacks a portion of them. Altogether approximately 90,000 clones are present, over 75% being singletons, with the ten largest covering 7.4%. Sequenced material: peripheral blood. The receptor set was obtained from a human donor with acute or convalescent COVID-19. The donor label of this sample is uncertain. The CDR3 runs from the conserved cysteine through the conserved F or W.

>TRBV5-1
CASSLGTDTGELFF
>TRBV12-3/TRBV12-4
CASTQNTGELFF
>TRBV30
CAWSQTGGGYEKLFF
>TRBV4-1
CASSPGDRAAGELFF
>TRBV5-1
CASSLPDSEAFF
>TRBV6-5
CASSPEPGNSPLHF
>TRBV9
CASSASTGGHNEQFF
>TRBV2
CASSEPLASGANVLTF
>TRBV28
CASSQNPGGRYSPLHF
>TRBV29-1
CSVGGVTEAFF
>TRBV28
CASSSPADRWAYEQYF
>TRBV27
CASSLTPQGMTEAFF
>TRBV7-9
CASTRDSAETQYF
>TRBV5-6
CASSLGRVEQYF
>TRBV6-5
CASSLAGTGYGYTF
>TRBV9
CASSVGGDIYNEQFF
>TRBV6-2/TRBV6-3
CASSSRGQGYTDTQYF
>TRBV3-1/TRBV3-2
CASSHRSTDTEAFF
>TRBV4-1
CASSPGTSGGRSTDTQYF
>TRBV11-2
CASSLAPGLLGEQYF
>TRBV2
CASSSGLAPQTQYF
>TRBV28
CASQPGGGAREQYF
>TRBV28
CASSFLGQPQHF
>TRBV5-4
CASSPGGRSNNSPLHF
>TRBV14
CASSARGRGYEQYF
>TRBV3-1/TRBV3-2
CASSQLGVEPGEQFF
>TRBV5-1
CASSLAGANYGYTF
>TRBV11-2
CASSLGTGRWEQYF
>TRBV2
CASSVGQLSSYNEQFF
>TRBV5-1
CASSFPRRGPRWEQYF
>TRBV11-2
CASAPRGPAGYTDTQYF
>TRBV18
CASSLSGTRGQETQYF
>TRBV30
CAWSEPGLENIQYF
>TRBV4-2
CASSQDLGGSGNQPQHF
>TRBV18
CASSPAGSRYEQYF
>TRBV18
CASSPGRLNTEAFF
>TRBV10-3
CAISGGPGELFF
>TRBV25-1
CASSEYDRPYEQYF
>TRBV9
CASSVAGLPYEQYF
>TRBV9
CASSVSDSTYNEQFF
>TRBV3-1/TRBV3-2
CASSQFGMNTEAFF
>TRBV10-3
CAISRKQGSTEAFF
>TRBV2
CASTPGTGPIGSPLHF
>TRBV7-7
CASSLAGGSNEQFF
>TRBV7-2
CASSLQGGNSPLHF
>TRBV11-2
CASSSQTGTGGAFF
>TRBV5-1
CASMAGGSRNTEAFF
>TRBV24-1
CATSNGETQYF
>TRBV11-3
CASSLTTGAEAFF
>TRBV5-5
CASSLSPTGSSGANVLTF
>TRBV2
CASSEGGERANVLTF